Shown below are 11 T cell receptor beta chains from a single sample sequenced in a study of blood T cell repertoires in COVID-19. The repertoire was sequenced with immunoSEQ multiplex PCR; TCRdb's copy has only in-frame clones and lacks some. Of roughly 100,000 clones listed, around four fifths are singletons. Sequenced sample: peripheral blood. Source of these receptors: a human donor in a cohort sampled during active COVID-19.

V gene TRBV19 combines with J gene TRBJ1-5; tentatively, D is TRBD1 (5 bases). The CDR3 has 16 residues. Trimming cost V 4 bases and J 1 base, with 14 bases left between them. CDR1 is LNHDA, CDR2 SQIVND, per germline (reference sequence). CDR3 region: CASSKRGEGSNQPQHF. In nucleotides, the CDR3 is TGTGCCAGTAGTAAAAGGGGCGAAGGGAGCAATCAGCCCCAGCATTTT.

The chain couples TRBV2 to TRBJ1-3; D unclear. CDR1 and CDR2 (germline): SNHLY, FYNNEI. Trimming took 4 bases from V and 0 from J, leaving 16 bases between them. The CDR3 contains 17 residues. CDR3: CASSVKIVFLSGNTIYF. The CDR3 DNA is TGTGCCAGCAGTGTAAAAATCGTATTTCTCTCTGGAAACACCATATATTTT.

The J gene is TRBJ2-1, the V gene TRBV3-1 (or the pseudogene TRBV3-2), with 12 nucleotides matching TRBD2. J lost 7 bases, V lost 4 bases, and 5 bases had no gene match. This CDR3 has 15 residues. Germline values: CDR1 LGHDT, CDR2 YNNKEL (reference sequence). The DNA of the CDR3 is TGTGCCAGCAGCCCGACTAGCGGGGGTTGGAATGAGCAGTTCTTC. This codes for CASSPTSGGWNEQFF.

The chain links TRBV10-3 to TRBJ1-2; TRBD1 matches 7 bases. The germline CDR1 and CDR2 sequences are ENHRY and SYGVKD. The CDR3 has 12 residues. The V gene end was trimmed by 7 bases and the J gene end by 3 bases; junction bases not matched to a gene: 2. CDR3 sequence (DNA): TGTGCCATCAAAGGGGGCGACTATGGCTACACCTTC. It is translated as CAIKGGDYGYTF.

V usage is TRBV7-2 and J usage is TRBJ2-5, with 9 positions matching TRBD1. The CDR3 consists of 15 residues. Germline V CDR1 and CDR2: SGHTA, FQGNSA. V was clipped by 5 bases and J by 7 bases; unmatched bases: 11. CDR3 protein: CASSPGTGWGGTQYF. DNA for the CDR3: TGTGCCAGCAGCCCAGGGACAGGGTGGGGAGGGACCCAGTACTTC.

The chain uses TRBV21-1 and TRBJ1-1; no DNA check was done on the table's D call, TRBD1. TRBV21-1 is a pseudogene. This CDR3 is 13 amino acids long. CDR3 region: CASSKPQGTEAFF. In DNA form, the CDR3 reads TGTGCCAGCAGCAAACCACAGGGCACTGAAGCTTTCTTT.

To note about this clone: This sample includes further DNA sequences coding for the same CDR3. The CDR3 DNA reads as TGTGCCAGCAGCCAAGTGGGAGGAAACACTGAAGCTTTCTTT. Translating gives CASSQVGGNTEAFF. The chain carries TRBV3-1 (or the pseudogene TRBV3-2) and TRBJ1-1; D is ambiguous. Per the germline V gene, CDR1 is LGHDT and CDR2 is YNNKEL (reference sequence). Trimming cost V 1 base and J 2 bases, with 8 bases left between them. The CDR3 runs 14 residues.

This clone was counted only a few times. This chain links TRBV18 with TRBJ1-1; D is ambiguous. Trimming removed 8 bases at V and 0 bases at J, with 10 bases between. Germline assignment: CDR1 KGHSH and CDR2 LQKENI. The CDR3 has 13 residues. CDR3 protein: CASANQMNTEAFF. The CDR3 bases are TGTGCCAGCGCCAACCAGATGAACACTGAAGCTTTCTTT. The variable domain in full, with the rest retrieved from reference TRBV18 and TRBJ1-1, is NAGVMQNPRHLVRRRGQEARLRCSPMKGHSHVYWYRQLPEEGLKFMVYLQKENIIDESGMPKERFSAEFPKEGPSILRIQQVVRGDSAAYFCASANQMNTEAFFGQGTRLTVV.

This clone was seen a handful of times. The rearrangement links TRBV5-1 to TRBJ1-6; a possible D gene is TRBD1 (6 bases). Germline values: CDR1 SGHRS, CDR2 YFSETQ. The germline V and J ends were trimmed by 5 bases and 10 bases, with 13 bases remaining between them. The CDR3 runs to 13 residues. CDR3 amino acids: CASSWKGESPLHF. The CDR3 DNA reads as TGCGCCAGCAGTTGGAAGGGGGAATCACCCCTCCACTTT.

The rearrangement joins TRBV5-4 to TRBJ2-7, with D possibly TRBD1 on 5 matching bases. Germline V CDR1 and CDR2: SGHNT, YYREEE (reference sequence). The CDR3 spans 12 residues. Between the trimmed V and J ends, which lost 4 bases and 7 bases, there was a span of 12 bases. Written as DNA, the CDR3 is TGTGCCAGCAGCGACGACAGATTAGAGCAGTACTTC. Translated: CASSDDRLEQYF. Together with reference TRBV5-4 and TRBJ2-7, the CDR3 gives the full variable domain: ETGVTQSPTHLIKTRGQQVTLRCSSQSGHNTVSWYQQALGQGPQFIFQYYREEENGRGNFPPRFSGLQFPNYSSELNVNALELDDSALYLCASSDDRLEQYFGPGTRLTVT.

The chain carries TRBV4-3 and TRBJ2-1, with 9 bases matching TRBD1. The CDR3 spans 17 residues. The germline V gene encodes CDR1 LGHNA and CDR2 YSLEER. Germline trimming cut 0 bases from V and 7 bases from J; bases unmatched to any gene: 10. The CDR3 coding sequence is TGCGCCAGCAGCCAAGACCCCCCCGGGACAGGGAAAAATGAGCAGTTCTTC. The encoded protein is CASSQDPPGTGKNEQFF.